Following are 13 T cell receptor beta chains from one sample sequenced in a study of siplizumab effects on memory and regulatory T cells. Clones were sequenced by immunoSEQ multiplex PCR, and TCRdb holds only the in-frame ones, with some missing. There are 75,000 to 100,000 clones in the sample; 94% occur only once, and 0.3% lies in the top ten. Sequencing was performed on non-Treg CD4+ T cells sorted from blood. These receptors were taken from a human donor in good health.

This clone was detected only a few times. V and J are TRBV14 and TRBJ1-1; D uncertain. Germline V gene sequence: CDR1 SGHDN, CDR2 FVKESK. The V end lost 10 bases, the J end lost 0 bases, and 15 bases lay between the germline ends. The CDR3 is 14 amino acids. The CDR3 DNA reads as TGTGCCACCACCTCGGGCCCCTTGAACACTGAAGCTTTCTTT. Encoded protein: CATTSGPLNTEAFF.

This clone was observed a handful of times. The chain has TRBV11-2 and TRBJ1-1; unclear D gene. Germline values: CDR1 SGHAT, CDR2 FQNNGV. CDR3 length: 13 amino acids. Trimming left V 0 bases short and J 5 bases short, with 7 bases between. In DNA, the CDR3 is TGTGCCAGCAGCTTAGATAGGGTTACTGAAGCTTTCTTT. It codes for CASSLDRVTEAFF.

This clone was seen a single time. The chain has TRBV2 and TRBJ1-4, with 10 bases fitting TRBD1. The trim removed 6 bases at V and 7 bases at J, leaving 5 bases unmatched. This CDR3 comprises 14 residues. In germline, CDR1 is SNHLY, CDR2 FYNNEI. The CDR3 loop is CASRRDRGGEKLFF. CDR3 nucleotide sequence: TGTGCCAGCAGGCGGGACAGGGGAGGTGAAAAACTGTTTTTT. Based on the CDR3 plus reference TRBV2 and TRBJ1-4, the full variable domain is EPEVTQTPSHQVTQMGQEVILRCVPISNHLYFYWYRQILGQKVEFLVSFYNNEISEKSEIFDDQFSVERPDGSNFTLKIRSTKLEDSAMYFCASRRDRGGEKLFFGSGTQLSVL.

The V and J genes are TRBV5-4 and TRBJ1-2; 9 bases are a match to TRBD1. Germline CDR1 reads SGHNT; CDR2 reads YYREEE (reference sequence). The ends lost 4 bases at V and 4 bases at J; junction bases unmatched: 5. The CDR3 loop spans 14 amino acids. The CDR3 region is CASSQTQGAYGYTF. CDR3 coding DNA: TGTGCCAGCAGCCAGACACAGGGGGCCTATGGCTACACCTTC.

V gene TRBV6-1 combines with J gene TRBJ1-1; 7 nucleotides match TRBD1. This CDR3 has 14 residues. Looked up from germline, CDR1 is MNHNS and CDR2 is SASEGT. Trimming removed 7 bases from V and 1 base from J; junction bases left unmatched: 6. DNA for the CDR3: TGTGCCAGCAAGGTTAGGGGGCAGAACACTGAAGCTTTCTTT. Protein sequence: CASKVRGQNTEAFF.

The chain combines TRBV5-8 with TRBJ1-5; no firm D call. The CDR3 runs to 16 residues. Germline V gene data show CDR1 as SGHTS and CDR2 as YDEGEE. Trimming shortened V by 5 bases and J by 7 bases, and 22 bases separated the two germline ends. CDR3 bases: TGTGCCAGCAGTTTCCTCCATTCGGCGAGTGGCCAGCCCCAGCATTTT. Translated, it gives CASSFLHSASGQPQHF.

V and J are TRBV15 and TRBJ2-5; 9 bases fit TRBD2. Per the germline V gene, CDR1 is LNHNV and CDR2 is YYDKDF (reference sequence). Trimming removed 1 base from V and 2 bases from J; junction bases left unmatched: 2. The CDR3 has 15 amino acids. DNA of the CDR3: TGTGCCACCAGCAGAGGACTAGCGGAGCAAGAGACCCAGTACTTC. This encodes CATSRGLAEQETQYF.

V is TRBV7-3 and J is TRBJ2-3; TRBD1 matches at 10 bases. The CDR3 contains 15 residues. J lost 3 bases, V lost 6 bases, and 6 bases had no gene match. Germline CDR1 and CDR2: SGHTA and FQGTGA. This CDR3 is CASRPPGQGTDTQYF. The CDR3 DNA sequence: TGTGCCAGCAGACCACCGGGACAGGGGACAGATACGCAGTATTTT.

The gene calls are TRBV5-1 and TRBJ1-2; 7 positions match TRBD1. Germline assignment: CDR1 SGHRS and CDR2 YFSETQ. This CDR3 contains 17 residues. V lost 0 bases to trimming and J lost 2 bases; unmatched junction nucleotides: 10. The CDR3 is CASSLAVEGAGNYGYTF. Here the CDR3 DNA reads TGCGCCAGCAGCTTGGCCGTGGAGGGGGCGGGAAACTATGGCTACACCTTC.

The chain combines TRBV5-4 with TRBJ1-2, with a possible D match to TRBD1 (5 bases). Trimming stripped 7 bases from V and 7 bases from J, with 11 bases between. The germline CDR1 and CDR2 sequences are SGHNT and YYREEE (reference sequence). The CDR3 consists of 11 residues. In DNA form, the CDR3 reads TGTGCCAGCGACCGGGGCATTGGCTACACCTTC. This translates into CASDRGIGYTF. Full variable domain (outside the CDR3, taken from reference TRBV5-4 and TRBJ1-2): ETGVTQSPTHLIKTRGQQVTLRCSSQSGHNTVSWYQQALGQGPQFIFQYYREEENGRGNFPPRFSGLQFPNYSSELNVNALELDDSALYLCASDRGIGYTFGSGTRLTVV.

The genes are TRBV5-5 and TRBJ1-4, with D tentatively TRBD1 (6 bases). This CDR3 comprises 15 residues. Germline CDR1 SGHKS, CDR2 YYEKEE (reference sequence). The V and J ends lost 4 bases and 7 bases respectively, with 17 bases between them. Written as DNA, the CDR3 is TGTGCCAGCAGCCTCTTATGGGGGCCTGGTGAAAAACTGTTTTTT. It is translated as CASSLLWGPGEKLFF.

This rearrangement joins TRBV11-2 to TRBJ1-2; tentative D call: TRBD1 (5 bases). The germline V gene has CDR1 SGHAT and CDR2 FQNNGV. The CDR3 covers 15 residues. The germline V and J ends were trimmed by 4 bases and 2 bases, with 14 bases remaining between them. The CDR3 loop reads CASSSGPTANYGYTF. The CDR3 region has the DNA TGTGCCAGCAGCTCGGGCCCGACAGCCAACTATGGCTACACCTTC.

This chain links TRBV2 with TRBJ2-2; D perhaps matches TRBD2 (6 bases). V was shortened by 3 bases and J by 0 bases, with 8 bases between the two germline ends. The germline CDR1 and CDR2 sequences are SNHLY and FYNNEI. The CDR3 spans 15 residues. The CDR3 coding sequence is TGTGCCAGCAGTGAGGGGGGTGCGAACACCGGGGAGCTGTTTTTT. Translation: CASSEGGANTGELFF.